This T cell receptor (beta chain) came from a study of blood T cells in healthy people across ages. Overall study results and limits: Estimates of total diversity, which came from one million sequenced T cells, were considered to be underestimates. Per-million-T-cell TCR beta diversity fell roughly linearly with age.

The authors ran a second PCR of 7 to 11 cycles using a sample-barcoded 5' primer and a J-beta primer mix. TCRdb independently ran MiXCR on the 5' RACE reads; one entry per CDR3 protein. The sample contains hundreds of thousands of distinct CDR3 sequences, over 40% of which appear only once. Note on this clonotype: Its antigen is as yet unknown.

CDR3 length equals 13 residues. CDR1 and CDR2 from the germline V gene are MNHEY and SVGEGT. V was pared by 8 bases and J by 4 bases, with 13 bases between. Source material: blood. This chain uses TRBV6-2 or TRBV6-3 with TRBJ2-3; a possible D gene is TRBD2 (6 bases). This receptor was obtained from a woman of 80 years or more in good health. The CDR3 sequence is CASSELAPDTQYF. Written as DNA, the CDR3 is TGTGCCAGCTCCGAACTAGCCCCAGATACGCAGTATTTT.